These T cell receptor beta chains were read from a single sample in a study of cytomegalovirus exposure and HLA in healthy donors. Here immunoSEQ multiplex PCR was the method, and the copy in TCRdb shows in-frame clones only, minus some. The sample includes around 70,000 clones, roughly four fifths of them seen just once. The sample consisted of PBMCs. The receptors here all came from a man aged 70 or older in good health and CMV-seronegative. CDR3s include the opening cysteine and the closing phenylalanine or tryptophan. D genes are given only for firm matches. Expanded clones are given a class, and other clones once, few, many or no size at all.

cdr3_aa,d_call,clone_size,v_call
CANGTEINNEQFF,TRBD1,.,TRBV15
CASSKEPGQGAGANVLTF,.,.,TRBV21-1
CASWRRHPQRKLFF,.,.,TRBV21-1
CAARGGTNSPLHF,.,.,TRBV6-6
CASSLALAGLNTGELFF,TRBD2,.,TRBV7-2
CASLGGMTSGYTDTQYF,TRBD2,few,TRBV2
CASSSTGFHEQYF,TRBD1,.,TRBV5-6
CASSPWGGTGELFF,TRBD2,once,TRBV19
CASSLGRGDEKLFF,.,few,TRBV5-1
CASSQVKSGSYEQYF,.,once,TRBV4-3
CASSFSGSSTDTQYF,.,.,TRBV7-6
CASLLGGDTEAFF,.,.,TRBV18
CASRGTLRNTEAFF,.,.,TRBV4-1
CASSEDRSNTGELFF,.,.,TRBV9
CASSLGTSGIYEQYF,TRBD2,.,TRBV7-8
CASSQDRASGGAGETQYF,TRBD2,.,TRBV4-1
CATSLLANYGYTF,.,.,TRBV5-5
CASSPGTSAYNEQFF,TRBD2,few,TRBV4-3
CASSPGSDTQYF,.,.,TRBV6-5
CASSHQGQANQPQHF,.,.,TRBV11-2
CASSAGGPQETQYF,TRBD1,.,TRBV7-2
CASSLSPGSYGYTF,.,.,TRBV27
CASTSTGELFF,.,.,TRBV7-9
CASSQGDYKTQPQHF,.,.,TRBV4-1
CASSPNSNLYEQYF,.,.,TRBV18
CASSLAEVGDTEAFF,.,.,TRBV5-5
CASSSNPTSGVYNEQFF,TRBD2,.,TRBV9
CSVQVQGNDSPLHF,.,.,TRBV29-1
CASSQGRTAGNTIYF,.,.,TRBV4-3
CASSQPANRRIEAFF,.,few,TRBV4-1
CSVYQGRATGELFF,.,.,TRBV29-1
CSSSLLSYRAGGELFF,.,few,TRBV7-9
CASIKTSGTGGEQYF,TRBD1,.,TRBV2
CASSFSSGRTNTGELFF,TRBD2,.,TRBV7-2
CASSFRGSETQYF,.,.,TRBV7-9
CASTPLGLNTEAFF,.,.,TRBV7-9
CASSKERNKPGLAGGGETQYF,.,.,TRBV21-1
CASSQVSGGAGANVLTF,TRBD2,few,TRBV4-3